Following are 23 T cell receptor beta chains from one sample sequenced in a study of cytomegalovirus exposure and HLA in healthy donors. The PCR made use of 60 Vbeta and 13 Jbeta primers. Assay: immunoSEQ multiplex PCR; the TCRdb copy retains only in-frame clones and omits some. The sample has hundreds of thousands of clones, almost 80% seen once; the top ten hold 3.8%. The material sequenced was PBMCs. Receptor source: a male donor in good health and CMV-seronegative.

The gene calls are TRBV27 and TRBJ1-6, with TRBD1 as a possible D gene (5 bases). Germline V lookup: CDR1 MNHEY, CDR2 SMNVEV (reference sequence). CDR3 length: 15 residues. V lost 5 bases, J lost 8 bases, and 16 bases lay in between. CDR3: CASSPDRGKDSPLHF. DNA of the CDR3: TGTGCCAGCAGTCCGGATAGGGGTAAGGATTCACCCCTCCACTTT.

The genes are TRBV2 and TRBJ1-4; a weak D match, TRBD1 (5 bases). V was cut by 3 bases and J by 7 bases, with 9 bases left in between. This CDR3 region has 13 residues. Germline loops: CDR1 SNHLY, CDR2 FYNNEI. CDR3 DNA sequence: TGTGCCAGCAGTGACGGGGGGTTTGAAAAACTGTTTTTT. Translation: CASSDGGFEKLFF.

The rearrangement links TRBV13 to TRBJ2-7, with 12 positions matching TRBD2. The CDR3 is 13 amino acids. V was pared by 5 bases and J by 5 bases, with 1 base of the junction left unmatched. CDR1 PRHDT and CDR2 FYEKMQ come from the germline V gene (reference sequence). The CDR3 reads CASSRTSGNEQYF. CDR3 sequence (DNA): TGTGCCAGCAGCCGGACTAGCGGGAACGAGCAGTACTTC.

The rearrangement uses TRBV10-1 and TRBJ1-1; 8 bases are a match to TRBD1. J was trimmed by 5 bases and V by 6 bases; bases with no gene match: 8. Germline V gene lookup returns CDR1 WNHNN and CDR2 SYGVQD (reference sequence). CDR3 length: 14 residues. The CDR3 nucleotides read TGCGCCAGCAGCGTTGACAGGGGCACGACTGAAGCTTTCTTT. Encoded protein: CASSVDRGTTEAFF.

This clone was recorded a few times. This chain uses TRBV4-2 with TRBJ2-5, with TRBD2 identical over 8 bases. The J call may be in error: the DNA end matches TRBJ2-7 better. Per germline, CDR1 LGHNA and CDR2 YNFKEQ. This CDR3 spans 18 amino acids. CDR3 in DNA: TGTGCCAGCAGCCAAGATCTAAAAGGGCAAGCGGGGGCCTACGAGCAGTACTTC. Amino acids: CASSQDLKGQAGAYEQYF.

This chain uses TRBV5-1 with TRBJ2-1; 8 nucleotides match TRBD2. The CDR3 has 12 residues. Trimming cost V 6 bases and J 8 bases; bases outside gene matches: 4. CDR1 and CDR2 (germline): SGHRS, YFSETQ. In nucleotides, the CDR3 is TGCGCCAGCACCGACGGGGGGGATGAGCAGTTCTTC. Its translation is CASTDGGDEQFF. Based on the CDR3 plus reference TRBV5-1 and TRBJ2-1, the full variable domain is KAGVTQTPRYLIKTRGQQVTLSCSPISGHRSVSWYQQTPGQGLQFLFEYFSETQRNKGNFPGRFSGRQFSNSRSEMNVSTLELGDSALYLCASTDGGDEQFFGPGTRLTVL.

The chain uses TRBV19 and TRBJ1-5, with 7 bases that match TRBD1. The V gene end was trimmed by 8 bases and the J gene end by 5 bases; junction bases not matched to a gene: 3. The length of the CDR3 is 12 residues. From germline, CDR1 is LNHDA and CDR2 SQIVND (reference sequence). The CDR3 DNA follows: TGTGCCAGTCGACAGGGTGATCAGCCCCAGCATTTT. Its translation: CASRQGDQPQHF.

V gene TRBV9 combines with J gene TRBJ2-3; 12 bases map to TRBD2. Losses at the gene ends were 4 bases for V and 4 bases for J; bases not matched to a gene: 10. Germline values: CDR1 SGDLS, CDR2 YYNGEE. CDR3 size: 17 residues. CDR3 bases: TGTGCCAGCAGCCTTCAGACTAGCGGGGGTCCATCAGATACGCAGTATTTT. Residues: CASSLQTSGGPSDTQYF.

The J gene is TRBJ2-1, the V gene TRBV9, with 9 bases aligning to TRBD2. CDR1 and CDR2 (germline): SGDLS, YYNGEE. The CDR3 covers 16 residues. Germline trimming cut 1 base from V and 6 bases from J; bases unmatched to any gene: 8. The CDR3 DNA is TGTGCCAGCAGCGTAAAGGGCGGGAGGGCTGTCAATGAGCAGTTCTTC. Translated: CASSVKGGRAVNEQFF. The variable domain in full, with the rest retrieved from reference TRBV9 and TRBJ2-1, is DSGVTQTPKHLITATGQRVTLRCSPRSGDLSVYWYQQSLDQGLQFLIQYYNGEERAKGNILERFSAQQFPDLHSELNLSSLELGDSALYFCASSVKGGRAVNEQFFGPGTRLTVL.

The chain uses TRBV28 and TRBJ1-5; TRBD1 aligns across 9 bases. There are 16 residues in the CDR3. Germline V gene sequence: CDR1 MDHEN, CDR2 SYDVKM. Unmatched junction bases numbered 5, after V lost 4 bases and J lost 1 base. The CDR3, as DNA: TGTGCCAGCAGTTCCGGGACAGGGTTGAGCAATCAGCCCCAGCATTTT. Translated: CASSSGTGLSNQPQHF. Full variable domain (remainder filled in from reference TRBV28 and TRBJ1-5): DVKVTQSSRYLVKRTGEKVFLECVQDMDHENMFWYRQDPGLGLRLIYFSYDVKMKEKGDIPEGYSVSREKKERFSLILESASTNQTSMYLCASSSGTGLSNQPQHFGDGTRLSIL.

A word on this clone: This specimen includes other DNA sequences encoding the same CDR3. The chain recombines TRBV9 with TRBJ2-3, with D possibly TRBD2 on 5 matching bases. V was cut by 2 bases and J by 6 bases, with 13 bases left in between. The CDR3 is made up of 14 amino acids. CDR1 is SGDLS and CDR2 is YYNGEE in the germline V gene. This chain's CDR3 is CASSVSGKMDTQYF. The CDR3 DNA reads TGTGCCAGCAGCGTTTCCGGGAAGATGGATACGCAGTATTTT.

The J gene is TRBJ1-2, the V gene TRBV28; perhaps TRBD1 as D (5 bases). The ends were cut back, 7 bases at V and 2 bases at J, with 20 bases in the middle. Germline V lookup: CDR1 MDHEN, CDR2 SYDVKM. The CDR3 is 16 amino acids. The CDR3 coding sequence is TGTGCCAGCAAGGACATACCCAGAGCGATCAACTATGGCTACACCTTC. Protein product: CASKDIPRAINYGYTF.

This clone was counted only a few times. The V and J genes are TRBV7-9 and TRBJ1-1; the match to TRBD1 covers 8 bases. This CDR3 contains 17 residues. Germline CDR1 SEHNR, CDR2 FQNEAQ (reference sequence). Trimming removed 4 bases from V and 0 bases from J; junction bases left unmatched: 10. CDR3 nucleotides: TGTGCCAGCAGCTCCAACAAACGGACAGGGATGAACACTGAAGCTTTCTTT. Amino acid sequence: CASSSNKRTGMNTEAFF.

This clone was detected a few times. V and J are TRBV28 and TRBJ2-1, with D possibly TRBD2 on 6 matching bases. From germline, CDR1 is MDHEN and CDR2 SYDVKM. The germline V and J ends were trimmed by 5 bases and 14 bases, with 13 bases remaining between them. CDR3 length: 11 amino acids. The CDR3 nucleotides are TGTGCCAGCAGTGCTAGGGCGGGGAAGTTCTTC. Translating gives CASSARAGKFF.

The chain combines TRBV28 with TRBJ2-7; TRBD1 agrees at 9 bases. Germline CDR1 and CDR2: MDHEN and SYDVKM. Unmatched junction bases numbered 9, after V lost 7 bases and J lost 5 bases. The CDR3 length is 14 residues. CDR3 sequence (DNA): TGTGCCAGCACCCACGGGACAGGGTCCCACGAGCAGTACTTC. It translates to CASTHGTGSHEQYF.

V is TRBV19 and J is TRBJ1-1; 8 bases match TRBD1. With 4 bases clipped from V and 4 bases from J, the junction kept 5 bases outside the gene matches. CDR3 length equals 14 residues. Germline lookup yields CDR1 LNHDA and CDR2 SQIVND (reference sequence). Here the CDR3 reads CASSTRGRGTEAFF. The CDR3 coding sequence is TGTGCCAGTAGTACCAGGGGGCGCGGCACTGAAGCTTTCTTT.

CDR3 amino acids: CASSLSMGATGTGLQGYTF. CDR3 in DNA: TGTGCCAGCAGTTTATCGATGGGGGCCACCGGGACAGGGTTACAAGGCTACACCTTC. The chain is built from TRBV27 and TRBJ1-2; TRBD1 matches at 9 bases. CDR3 length: 19 residues. V was pared by 0 bases and J by 8 bases, with 19 bases of the junction left unmatched. CDR1 MNHEY and CDR2 SMNVEV come from the germline V gene (reference sequence).

This chain joins TRBV21-1 and TRBJ1-1; the table's D call, TRBD1, has no DNA check behind it. TRBV21-1 is assigned pseudogene status. The CDR3 covers 19 residues. The CDR3 sequence is CASSTSEGDTAMRSTEAFF. Here the CDR3 DNA reads TGTGCCAGCAGCACCTCCGAGGGGGACACCGCTATGCGTAGCACTGAAGCTTTCTTT.

The CDR3 DNA follows: TGTGCCAGTAGTCCGCGGACTAGCGGGAGGGGTGAGCAGTTCTTC. Its protein is CASSPRTSGRGEQFF. The rearrangement joins TRBV19 to TRBJ2-1; 15 positions match TRBD2. The CDR3 is 15 residues long. J lost 9 bases, V lost 5 bases, and 5 bases had no gene match. Germline lookup yields CDR1 LNHDA and CDR2 SQIVND (reference sequence).

This clone was seen once. Other DNA sequences in this specimen translate into the identical CDR3. This rearrangement joins TRBV9 to TRBJ2-7; TRBD2 agrees at 8 bases. J gave up 1 base and V 3 bases, and 3 bases lay outside the gene matches. The germline V gene encodes CDR1 SGDLS and CDR2 YYNGEE. The CDR3 sequence is 14 residues long. This chain's CDR3 is CASSAAGGSYEQYF. In DNA, the CDR3 is TGTGCCAGCAGCGCCGCGGGAGGTTCCTACGAGCAGTACTTC. Filled out from reference TRBV9 and TRBJ2-7, the complete variable domain reads DSGVTQTPKHLITATGQRVTLRCSPRSGDLSVYWYQQSLDQGLQFLIQYYNGEERAKGNILERFSAQQFPDLHSELNLSSLELGDSALYFCASSAAGGSYEQYFGPGTRLTVT.

This clone was found once. This sequence joins TRBV25-1 and TRBJ1-5; D remains ambiguous. V was cut by 3 bases and J by 1 base, with 4 bases left in between. The CDR3 is made up of 13 amino acids. From germline, CDR1 is MGHDK and CDR2 SYGVNS. Here the CDR3 reads CASSDQSNQPQHF. The CDR3 region has the DNA TGTGCCAGCAGTGATCAGAGCAATCAGCCCCAGCATTTT.

V gene TRBV28 combines with J gene TRBJ1-5; D is possibly TRBD1 (6 bases). The CDR3 runs 15 residues. V was clipped by 4 bases and J by 4 bases, with 14 bases between them. Germline V gene sequence: CDR1 MDHEN, CDR2 SYDVKM. CDR3 nucleotide sequence: TGTGCCAGCAGTTACTCCCCAGGGGTGAATCAGCCCCAGCATTTT. This translates into CASSYSPGVNQPQHF.

The rearrangement uses TRBV7-3 and TRBJ2-3; 8 nucleotides agree with TRBD2. CDR3 length: 15 residues. V was clipped by 2 bases and J by 2 bases; unmatched bases: 3. The V gene's germline CDR1 is SGHTA and CDR2 FQGTGA. CDR3 loop: CASSLLAGLTDTQYF. For the CDR3, the DNA is TGTGCCAGCAGCTTACTAGCGGGCCTCACAGATACGCAGTATTTT.